This T cell receptor (beta chain) was obtained from a study of identical twins. Points from the study as a whole: In monozygotic twins, models underestimated the sharing of out-of-frame TCR alpha. Out-of-frame alpha sequences common to twins were enriched for low generation probability.

Healthy Caucasians made up all donors. V lost 0 bases to trimming and J lost 0 bases, with 6 bases between them. The germline gives CDR1 SGDLS, CDR2 YYNGEE. The CDR3 totals 14 residues. TCRdb ran MiXCR on the 5' RACE reads and lists one entry per CDR3 protein. The repertoire holds fewer than 650,000 distinct CDR3 sequences, around a tenth seen once, with 3% in the top ten. This clonotype was observed at least ten times. Its target is unknown. This same sample was also part of a study on yellow fever vaccine responses in identical twins. Per that study: On the reported evidence, twins' vaccine T cell responses seemed partly convergent and partly personalized.

This TCR was recovered from a woman between 18 and 29 years old in good health. The chain uses TRBV9 and TRBJ1-2; D not certain. Sequencing was done on a sample of PBMCs. The DNA for the CDR3 is TGTGCCAGCAGCGTAGCGGGCCCTAACTATGGCTACACCTTC. Its translation is CASSVAGPNYGYTF.